These 13 T cell receptor beta chains came from one sample sequenced in a study of cytomegalovirus exposure and HLA in healthy donors. A multiplex PCR was run with 60 Vbeta primers and 13 Jbeta primers. Clones were sequenced by immunoSEQ multiplex PCR, and TCRdb holds only the in-frame ones, with some missing. The sample consists of 140,000 to 150,000 clones, around four fifths of them appearing once. Sample: PBMCs. The receptors come from a female donor in good health and CMV-seronegative.

The chain carries TRBV27 and TRBJ1-1; maybe TRBD1 (5 bases). The V gene lost 4 bases and the J gene lost 5 bases, with 11 bases spanning the gap. CDR1 is MNHEY, CDR2 SMNVEV, per germline (reference sequence). The CDR3 sequence is 13 residues long. CDR3 in amino acids: CASSSGGVTEAFF. In DNA form, the CDR3 reads TGTGCCAGCAGTTCCGGAGGGGTGACTGAAGCTTTCTTT.

As for this clone: The junction does not match germline at one end; this may be a read error. The chain links TRBV28 to TRBJ1-2; maybe TRBD1 (6 bases). There are 13 residues in the CDR3. Germline values: CDR1 MDHEN, CDR2 SYDVKM. The DNA of the CDR3 is TGTGCCAGCAGCCCGCCCAGGGGCTATGGCTACCCCTTC. This codes for CASSPPRGYGYPF.

The rearrangement joins TRBV4-2 to TRBJ2-5, with 13 bases matching TRBD2. The DNA end favors TRBJ2-7, so the J call may be wrong. There are 18 residues in the CDR3. CDR1 is LGHNA and CDR2 is YNFKEQ in the germline V gene. Here the CDR3 DNA reads TGTGCCAGCAGCCAGGGAGGGACTAGCGGGGAGATCTCCTACGAGCAGTACTTC. As protein: CASSQGGTSGEISYEQYF.

V and J are TRBV5-5 and TRBJ2-3; 9 bases align to TRBD2. Germline-derived CDR1 and CDR2 are SGHKS and YYEKEE (reference sequence). The CDR3 is 16 amino acids. V shed 3 bases and J 5 bases; nucleotides not matched to a gene: 10. The CDR3 DNA is TGTGCCAGCAGCTCCCCGGGACTAGCATCTATAGATACGCAGTATTTT. Translation gives CASSSPGLASIDTQYF.

This sequence joins TRBV6-6 and TRBJ2-7, with D unclear. This CDR3 spans 14 amino acids. Trimming pared 0 bases from V and 0 bases from J, leaving 6 bases between. Looked up from germline, CDR1 is MNHNY and CDR2 is SVGAGI (reference sequence). The CDR3 loop reads CASSYSMSSYEQYF. Here the CDR3 DNA reads TGTGCCAGCAGTTACTCGATGAGCTCCTACGAGCAGTACTTC.

The V and J genes are TRBV5-1 and TRBJ2-1; 8 bases are shared with TRBD2. With 1 base clipped from V and 7 bases from J, the junction kept 13 bases outside the gene matches. Germline CDR1 is SGHRS and CDR2 is YFSETQ. The CDR3 consists of 17 residues. CDR3 amino acids: CASSLWGPGTSPNEQFF. CDR3 bases: TGCGCCAGCAGCTTGTGGGGACCGGGGACTAGTCCAAATGAGCAGTTCTTC.

The chain is built from TRBV7-8 and TRBJ2-1, with TRBD2 identical over 15 bases. This CDR3 spans 20 amino acids. The V and J ends lost 1 base and 1 base, in that order; junction bases with no gene match: 8. Germline-derived CDR1 and CDR2 are SGHVS and FQNEAQ. CDR3 in amino acids: CASSLGGLAGGSRSYNEQFF. In nucleotides, the CDR3 is TGTGCCAGCAGCTTAGGGGGACTAGCGGGAGGAAGCAGATCCTACAATGAGCAGTTCTTC.

The CDR3, as DNA: TGTGCCAGCAGTTTTGGGCAGAGCTTCTATGGCTACACCTTC. Its protein is CASSFGQSFYGYTF. The chain couples TRBV27 to TRBJ1-2; the D is unclear. The CDR3 runs to 14 residues. Germline V gene data show CDR1 as MNHEY and CDR2 as SMNVEV (reference sequence). Trimming stripped 3 bases from V and 4 bases from J, with 12 bases between.

This sequence joins TRBV5-1 and TRBJ2-5, with D tentatively TRBD2 (7 bases). CDR3 length: 17 residues. Germline CDR1 and CDR2: SGHRS and YFSETQ. V was clipped by 2 bases and J by 6 bases, with 23 bases between them. The CDR3 nucleotides are TGCGCCAGCAGCTTATCGCCGGGGGGCCAGCCAGGGAAGACCCAGTACTTC. It is translated as CASSLSPGGQPGKTQYF.

The V and J genes are TRBV28 and TRBJ2-2; 7 nucleotides line up with TRBD1. V dropped 6 bases and J dropped 2; count of bases not matched to a gene: 6. Looked up from germline, CDR1 is MDHEN and CDR2 is SYDVKM. The CDR3 sequence is 15 residues long. CDR3 sequence (DNA): TGTGCCAGCAGATCGGGACAGAGAAACACCGGGGAGCTGTTTTTT. Translating gives CASRSGQRNTGELFF.

V and J are TRBV29-1 and TRBJ2-1; D is uncertain. This CDR3 is 11 amino acids long. The germline CDR1 and CDR2 sequences are SQVTM and ANQGSEA. The CDR3 is CSGSSYNEQFF. DNA for the CDR3: TGCAGTGGCAGCTCCTACAATGAGCAGTTCTTC.

The chain uses TRBV7-9 and TRBJ1-4, with 9 nucleotides matching TRBD1. The V segment lost 2 bases and the J segment 7 bases; nucleotides outside the gene matches: 11. CDR1 and CDR2 (germline): SEHNR, FQNEAQ (reference sequence). The CDR3 is made up of 17 amino acids. The CDR3 DNA sequence: TGTGCCAGCAGCTTAAGCGGGACAGGGTTGGGCGGTGAAAAACTGTTTTTT. This translates into CASSLSGTGLGGEKLFF.

This rearrangement joins TRBV16 to TRBJ2-1, with TRBD2 matching 10 bases. The trim removed 0 bases at V and 0 bases at J, leaving 8 bases unmatched. CDR3 length: 19 residues. Looked up from germline, CDR1 is KGHSY and CDR2 is FQNENV. For the CDR3, the DNA is TGTGCCAGCAGCCAATCCCCTAGCGGGGGCCCGAGCTCCTACAATGAGCAGTTCTTC. Its protein product is CASSQSPSGGPSSYNEQFF.